This TCR beta chain was observed in a study of graft-versus-host responses after intestinal transplantation. Overall study context: The transplants performed in recipients were multivisceral, liver-intestinal, or isolated intestinal. Anti-thymocyte globulin served as induction for all recipients, who then took tacrolimus and steroids for about 3 years. Study conclusions and caveats: Peak circulating GvH clone levels were associated with early post-transplant HvG declines. Present in recipient marrow, GvH clones included some that appeared first in ileum or blood.

Concerning this clone: Its antigen is not known.

Germline CDR1 SQVTM, CDR2 ANQGSEA. The CDR3 is 13 amino acids. Trimming stripped 6 bases from V and 0 bases from J, with 11 bases between. Profiling relied on immunoSEQ multiplex PCR, and the TCRdb table lists in-frame clones only, not all of them. This sample has approximately 12,000 clones, with more than 85% found just once. This material consisted of PBMCs, taken about 110 days after intestinal transplant. The gene calls are TRBV29-1 and TRBJ1-1; TRBD1 is a possible D gene (5 bases). The sequence was collected from a human patient who received an intestinal transplant, so some T cells may come from the graft donor. CDR3 amino acids: CSVMGQLNTEAFF. CDR3 in DNA: TGCAGCGTGATGGGGCAGCTGAACACTGAAGCTTTCTTT.